These 11 T cell receptor beta chains share one sample of origin, sequenced in a study of shared T cell receptors in the human thymus. Profiled with immunoSEQ multiplex PCR; TCRdb holds only in-frame clones, not every one. Among hundreds of thousands of clones, approximately 89% were seen once, and the ten largest hold about 0.0094%. This sample also appeared in a second study, on human thymus T cells.

The sample taken for sequencing was thymocytes. Source of these receptors: a boy in the first two years of life with a congenital heart defect.

The chain has TRBV9 and TRBJ1-2, with TRBD1 matching over 9 bases. V shed 4 bases, J shed 1 base, and the junction held 5 bases outside the gene matches. The CDR3 is 15 residues long. The V gene's germline CDR1 is SGDLS and CDR2 YYNGEE. The CDR3 DNA reads as TGTGCCAGCAGCCGGGACAGGGAATATAACTATGGCTACACCTTC. Amino acid sequence: CASSRDREYNYGYTF.

V and J are TRBV5-1 and TRBJ1-5; the match to TRBD1 covers 9 bases. The V segment lost 4 bases and the J segment 3 bases; nucleotides outside the gene matches: 20. Germline lookup yields CDR1 SGHRS and CDR2 YFSETQ. The CDR3 covers 20 residues. CDR3 sequence: CASSGPGQGFACYINQPQHF. The CDR3 coding sequence is TGCGCCAGCAGCGGACCGGGACAGGGCTTTGCATGTTATATCAATCAGCCCCAGCATTTT.

V and J are TRBV28 and TRBJ2-4; 8 positions agree with TRBD1. V dropped 11 bases and J dropped 0; count of bases not matched to a gene: 12. The CDR3 loop spans 16 amino acids. Germline V gene sequence: CDR1 MDHEN, CDR2 SYDVKM. The CDR3 DNA is TGTGCCGGACAGGGACCTACCTCTCTAGCCAAAAACATTCAGTACTTC. Its translation: CAGQGPTSLAKNIQYF.

The genes are TRBV28 and TRBJ2-7, with 12 positions matching TRBD2. CDR1 is MDHEN and CDR2 is SYDVKM in the germline V gene. The CDR3 has 16 amino acids. V gave up 5 bases and J gave up 1 base; unmatched junction bases: 6. This CDR3 is CASSIGLAGKSYEQYF. CDR3 DNA sequence: TGTGCCAGCAGTATCGGACTAGCGGGAAAATCCTACGAGCAGTACTTC.

The chain employs TRBV10-3 and TRBJ2-1; 7 bases align to TRBD2. The CDR3 contains 17 residues. After removal of 0 bases from V and 4 bases from J, the junction contained 9 bases not matched to a gene. CDR1 is ENHRY and CDR2 is SYGVKD in the germline V gene. The CDR3 DNA is TGTGCCATCAGTGAGTCTAGCGGGCGGGGGACGTACAATGAGCAGTTCTTC. Translated, it gives CAISESSGRGTYNEQFF.

The chain carries TRBV6-5 and TRBJ1-1; no reliable D call. V was trimmed by 2 bases and J by 1 base, leaving 5 bases between them. The CDR3 spans 13 residues. The germline V gene encodes CDR1 MNHEY and CDR2 SVGAGI. CDR3 region: CASSYRGNTEAFF. The CDR3, as DNA: TGTGCCAGCAGTTACCGGGGGAACACTGAAGCTTTCTTT.

As concerns this clone: The identical CDR3 is also encoded by other nucleotide sequences in the sample. The rearrangement uses TRBV7-6 and TRBJ1-5, with D possibly TRBD1 on 5 matching bases. V was shortened by 5 bases and J by 5 bases, with 10 bases between the two germline ends. The CDR3 length is 13 residues. Germline V gives CDR1 SGHVS, CDR2 FNYEAQ. Here the CDR3 reads CASSPTGDQPQHF. The CDR3 DNA is TGTGCCAGCAGCCCCACGGGGGATCAGCCCCAGCATTTT.

This sequence joins TRBV12-5 and TRBJ1-3; D is unresolved. V was clipped by 1 base and J by 2 bases, with 15 bases between them. The germline CDR1 and CDR2 sequences are LGHNT and FRNRAP. The CDR3 spans 17 residues. The CDR3 DNA reads as TGTGCTAGTGGTTTGGACGACGGGATGGAAGCTGGAAACACCATATATTTT. Its protein product is CASGLDDGMEAGNTIYF.

This chain uses TRBV28 with TRBJ1-3; D gene ambiguous. The CDR3 loop spans 14 amino acids. Germline assignment: CDR1 MDHEN and CDR2 SYDVKM. The V end lost 6 bases, the J end lost 0 bases, and 9 bases lay between the germline ends. Here the CDR3 DNA reads TGTGCCAGCAGCATTGAGAGCTCTGGAAACACCATATATTTT. This codes for CASSIESSGNTIYF. Complete variable domain (other parts from reference TRBV28 and TRBJ1-3): DVKVTQSSRYLVKRTGEKVFLECVQDMDHENMFWYRQDPGLGLRLIYFSYDVKMKEKGDIPEGYSVSREKKERFSLILESASTNQTSMYLCASSIESSGNTIYFGEGSWLTVV.

This sequence joins TRBV4-1 and TRBJ2-2, with 11 nucleotides matching TRBD2. CDR3 length: 17 residues. Germline CDR1 MGHRA, CDR2 YSYEKL. The V segment lost 1 base and the J segment 6 bases; nucleotides outside the gene matches: 7. The DNA of the CDR3 is TGCGCCAGCAGCCAAGGGCTAGCGGGAGGTAGCTCCGGGGAGCTGTTTTTT. Residues: CASSQGLAGGSSGELFF.

This clone was picked up one time. CDR3 loop: CATSRGETGGTGELFF. CDR3 nucleotide sequence: TGTGCCACCAGCAGAGGGGAGACAGGGGGCACCGGGGAGCTGTTTTTT. This chain joins TRBV15 and TRBJ2-2; the match to TRBD1 covers 9 bases. The CDR3 loop spans 16 amino acids. The V segment lost 1 base and the J segment 4 bases; nucleotides outside the gene matches: 4. CDR1 LNHNV and CDR2 YYDKDF come from the germline V gene (reference sequence).